The 12 T cell receptor beta chains in this list originate from one sample, sequenced in a study of T-cell memory formation after mild COVID-19. TCRdb processed the 5' RACE reads anew with MiXCR; each CDR3 protein has one entry. The table includes 250,000 to 350,000 distinct CDR3 sequences, roughly an eighth detected once. Sequencing was carried out using PBMCs or a T cell subset sorted from them (not recorded which). The receptors originated from a man younger than 35 who had mild COVID-19 (a few samples of this study predate the infection). Cell type and time point are not known.

This clonotype was observed a handful of times. The CDR3 sequence: CASSRGGPSYEQYF. The CDR3 DNA is TGTGCCAGCTCCCGGGGGGGACCCTCCTACGAGCAGTACTTC. This sequence joins TRBV5-6 and TRBJ2-7; 8 bases align to TRBD2. Germline lookup yields CDR1 SGHDT and CDR2 YYEEEE. After removal of 7 bases from V and 0 bases from J, the junction contained 6 bases not matched to a gene. The CDR3 runs to 14 residues.

This clonotype has only a few counts. V is TRBV5-1 and J is TRBJ1-1, with 8 bases identical to TRBD1. Unmatched junction bases numbered 9, after V lost 0 bases and J lost 5 bases. CDR1 SGHRS and CDR2 YFSETQ come from the germline V gene. This CDR3 comprises 16 residues. This chain's CDR3 is CASSLVFRGRETEAFF. As DNA, the CDR3 is TGCGCCAGCAGCTTGGTTTTCAGGGGGCGAGAAACTGAAGCTTTCTTT.

This clonotype was counted between two and nine times. The V gene is TRBV29-1, the J gene TRBJ2-6; maybe TRBD1 (5 bases). The CDR3 is 17 amino acids. Germline values: CDR1 SQVTM, CDR2 ANQGSEA. Trimming cost V 5 bases and J 1 base, with 18 bases left between them. CDR3 nucleotide sequence: TGCAGCGTTCTAGGCTACCGAAGGGGTTCTGGGGCCAACGTCCTGACTTTC. Translated: CSVLGYRRGSGANVLTF.

This rearrangement joins TRBV7-9 to TRBJ2-7; no clear D. The V gene's germline CDR1 is SEHNR and CDR2 FQNEAQ (reference sequence). The CDR3 is 15 residues long. Trimming shortened V by 2 bases and J by 3 bases, and 14 bases separated the two germline ends. The CDR3 region is CASSLSAAFIYEQYV. In DNA form, the CDR3 reads TGTGCCAGCAGCTTATCGGCAGCGTTTATCTACGAGCAGTACGTC.

The chain links TRBV20-1 to TRBJ2-5; a weak D match, TRBD2 (5 bases). Germline CDR1 is DFQATT and CDR2 is SNEGSKA (reference sequence). Deletions cut 2 bases from V and 5 bases from J, with 12 bases between. This CDR3 contains 13 residues. The CDR3: CSARWNRGETQYF. Written as DNA, the CDR3 is TGCAGTGCTAGATGGAACCGCGGGGAGACCCAGTACTTC.

Only a few counts were recorded for this clonotype. A read error may produce the germline difference seen at one junction end. The rearrangement joins TRBV6-1 to TRBJ2-3, with 9 bases aligning to TRBD1. The CDR3 loop spans 15 amino acids. The germline V gene has CDR1 MNHNS and CDR2 SASEGT. The CDR3 sequence is CASTETGGITDTQYF. The CDR3 nucleotides are TGTGCCAGCACTGAAACAGGGGGCATCACAGATACGCAGTATTTT.

This clonotype was seen a few times. The genes are TRBV5-1 and TRBJ2-3; tentative D call: TRBD2 (6 bases). Germline CDR1 reads SGHRS; CDR2 reads YFSETQ. The CDR3 spans 13 residues. V was pared by 1 base and J by 7 bases, with 10 bases between. The CDR3 DNA reads as TGCGCCAGCAGCTTGAGGACTACCAATACGCAGTATTTT. Residues: CASSLRTTNTQYF.

This clonotype was observed a few times. The genes are TRBV6-5 and TRBJ1-6, with 8 bases that match TRBD1. Germline V gives CDR1 MNHEY, CDR2 SVGAGI. The CDR3 has 15 amino acids. Trimming removed 6 bases from V and 5 bases from J; junction bases left unmatched: 6. The CDR3 nucleotides are TGTGCCAGCAGAGATGGGACAGGTCATAATTCACCCCTCCACTTT. This gives the protein CASRDGTGHNSPLHF.

The chain is built from TRBV6-2 or TRBV6-3 and TRBJ1-5, with TRBD1 as a possible D gene (5 bases). V lost 4 bases and J 6 bases, leaving 10 bases between the germline ends. Germline loops: CDR1 MNHEY, CDR2 SVGEGT. There are 13 residues in the CDR3. The CDR3 here is CASSSRATQPQHF. The CDR3 region has the DNA TGTGCCAGCAGTTCCAGGGCAACTCAGCCCCAGCATTTT.

This clonotype has only a few counts. The J gene is TRBJ2-5, the V gene TRBV7-9; D is possibly TRBD1 or TRBD2 (5 bases each). Per germline, CDR1 SEHNR and CDR2 FQNEAQ (reference sequence). The CDR3 spans 14 residues. Trimming took 1 base from V and 6 from J, leaving 12 bases between them. CDR3 bases: TGTGCCAGCAGCTTAGGTCAGGGAGACCAGACCCAGTACTTC. This translates into CASSLGQGDQTQYF.

This clonotype was counted between two and nine times. The chain has TRBV27 and TRBJ1-2, with 7 bases fitting TRBD1. The CDR3 has 14 residues. CDR1 is MNHEY, CDR2 SMNVEV, per germline (reference sequence). Trimming at V came to 3 bases and at J to 6 bases, leaving 7 bases not matched to a gene. The CDR3 sequence: CASSFAPGGDGYTF. Here the CDR3 DNA reads TGTGCCAGCAGTTTTGCCCCAGGGGGGGATGGCTACACCTTC.

The chain links TRBV18 to TRBJ2-7; D unresolved. With 3 bases removed from V and 3 bases from J, the gap between germline ends came to 9 bases. This CDR3 region has 13 residues. Per germline, CDR1 KGHSH and CDR2 LQKENI. The CDR3 sequence is CASSPDENYEQYV. In DNA form, the CDR3 reads TGTGCCAGCTCACCCGACGAGAACTACGAGCAGTACGTC.